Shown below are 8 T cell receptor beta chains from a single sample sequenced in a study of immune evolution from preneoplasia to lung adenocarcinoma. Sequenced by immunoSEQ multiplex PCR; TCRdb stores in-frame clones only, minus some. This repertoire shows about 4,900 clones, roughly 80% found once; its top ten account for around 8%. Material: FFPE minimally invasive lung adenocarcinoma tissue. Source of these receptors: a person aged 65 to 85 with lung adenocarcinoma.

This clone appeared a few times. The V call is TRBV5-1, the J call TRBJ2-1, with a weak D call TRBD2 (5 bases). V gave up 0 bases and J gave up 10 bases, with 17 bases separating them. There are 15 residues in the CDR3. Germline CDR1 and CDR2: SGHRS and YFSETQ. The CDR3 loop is CASSLAGNYLEEQFF. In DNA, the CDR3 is TGCGCCAGCAGCTTGGCCGGGAATTACCTAGAGGAGCAGTTCTTC.

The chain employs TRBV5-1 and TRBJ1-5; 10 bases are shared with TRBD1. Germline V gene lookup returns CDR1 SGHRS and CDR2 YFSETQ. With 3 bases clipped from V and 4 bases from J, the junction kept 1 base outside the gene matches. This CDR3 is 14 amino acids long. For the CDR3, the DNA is TGCGCCAGCAGCTGGGGACAGGGGAATCAGCCCCAGCATTTT. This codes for CASSWGQGNQPQHF. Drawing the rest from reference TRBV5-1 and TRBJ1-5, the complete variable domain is KAGVTQTPRYLIKTRGQQVTLSCSPISGHRSVSWYQQTPGQGLQFLFEYFSETQRNKGNFPGRFSGRQFSNSRSEMNVSTLELGDSALYLCASSWGQGNQPQHFGDGTRLSIL.

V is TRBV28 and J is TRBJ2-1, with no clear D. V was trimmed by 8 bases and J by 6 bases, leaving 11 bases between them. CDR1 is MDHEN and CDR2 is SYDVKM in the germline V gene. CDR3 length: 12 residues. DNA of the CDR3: TGTGCCAGCGTGGCCGTATCCAATGAGCAGTTCTTC. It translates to CASVAVSNEQFF.

The CDR3 DNA is TGTGCCAGCAGAGCGCAAGAATTCACCGGGGAGCTGTTTTTT. Its translation is CASRAQEFTGELFF. The genes are TRBV28 and TRBJ2-2, with D hard to call. Germline V gene lookup returns CDR1 MDHEN and CDR2 SYDVKM. The CDR3 totals 14 residues. The ends were cut back, 6 bases at V and 4 bases at J, with 12 bases in the middle.

In nucleotides, the CDR3 is TGTGCCAGCAGCCAACGGGGTGGTTACAATGAGCAGTTCTTC. Protein product: CASSQRGGYNEQFF. This sequence joins TRBV6-6 and TRBJ2-1, with D possibly matching TRBD2 (5 bases). CDR3 length equals 14 residues. The germline V and J ends were trimmed by 6 bases and 4 bases, with 13 bases remaining between them. Germline CDR1 and CDR2: MNHNY and SVGAGI (reference sequence).

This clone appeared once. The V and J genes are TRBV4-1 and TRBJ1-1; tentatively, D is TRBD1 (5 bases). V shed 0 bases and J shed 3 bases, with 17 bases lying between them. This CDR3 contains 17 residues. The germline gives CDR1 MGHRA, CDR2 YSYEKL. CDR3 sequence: CASSQDPAKVRDTEAFF. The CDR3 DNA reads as TGCGCCAGCAGCCAAGACCCGGCCAAGGTCAGGGACACTGAAGCTTTCTTT.

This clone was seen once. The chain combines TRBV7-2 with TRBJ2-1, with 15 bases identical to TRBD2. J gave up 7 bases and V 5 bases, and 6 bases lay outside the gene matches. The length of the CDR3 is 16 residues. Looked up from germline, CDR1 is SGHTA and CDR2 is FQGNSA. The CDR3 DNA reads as TGTGCCAGCAGCCCTTCTGGACTAGCGGGGGGGAATGAGCAGTTCTTC. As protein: CASSPSGLAGGNEQFF.

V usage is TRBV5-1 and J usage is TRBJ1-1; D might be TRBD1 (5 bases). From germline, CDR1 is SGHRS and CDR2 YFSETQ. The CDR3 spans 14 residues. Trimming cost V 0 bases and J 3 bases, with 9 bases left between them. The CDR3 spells CASSLDGAHTEAFF. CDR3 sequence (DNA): TGCGCCAGCAGCTTGGACGGGGCTCACACTGAAGCTTTCTTT.